This passage covers 5 T cell receptor beta chains from one sample sequenced in a study of blood T cell repertoires in COVID-19. Sequencing used immunoSEQ multiplex PCR; TCRdb keeps in-frame clones, though not all of them. The table has under 300,000 clones, roughly 90% seen once. Sequencing was carried out using PBMCs or T cells enriched from blood (not recorded which). All receptors come from a woman in her twenties or thirties who had recovered from COVID-19.

This chain joins TRBV9 and TRBJ2-1, with TRBD2 identical over 7 bases. Germline V gives CDR1 SGDLS, CDR2 YYNGEE. With V trimmed by 3 bases and J by 0 bases, 6 bases remained unmatched. This CDR3 comprises 16 residues. The DNA for the CDR3 is TGTGCCAGCAGCGCCATAGCGGGTCGCTCCTACAATGAGCAGTTCTTC. Translating gives CASSAIAGRSYNEQFF.

The rearrangement uses TRBV29-1 and TRBJ2-1; the D gene is possibly TRBD2 (6 bases). The V end was cut by 2 bases, the J end by 9 bases, with 14 bases between. CDR3 length: 13 residues. CDR1 SQVTM and CDR2 ANQGSEA come from the germline V gene. The CDR3 reads CSVEKRLVGEQFF. CDR3 coding DNA: TGCAGCGTTGAAAAGAGACTAGTCGGTGAGCAGTTCTTC.

The chain joins TRBV25-1 to TRBJ1-4, with 7 bases matching TRBD1. CDR1 is MGHDK and CDR2 is SYGVNS in the germline V gene. There are 14 residues in the CDR3. After removal of 7 bases from V and 5 bases from J, the junction contained 7 bases not matched to a gene. CDR3 loop: CASTATGRNEKLFF. The DNA for the CDR3 is TGTGCCAGCACCGCGACAGGGAGAAATGAAAAACTGTTTTTT.

This chain links TRBV10-3 with TRBJ2-7; 8 bases are a match to TRBD1. The CDR3 contains 14 residues. Trimming cost V 7 bases and J 3 bases; bases outside gene matches: 8. CDR1 ENHRY and CDR2 SYGVKD come from the germline V gene. CDR3 DNA: TGTGCCATCAACTCCCCGGACAGGGTCTACGAGCAGTACTTC. Amino acid sequence: CAINSPDRVYEQYF.

This chain links TRBV7-5 with TRBJ1-2. TRBV7-5 is a pseudogene segment. The CDR3 extends over 10 amino acids. The CDR3 region has the DNA TGTGCCAGAAGCCCGGCGGGAATGGCCTTC. Amino acids: CARSPAGMAF.